This TCR beta chain came from a study of spatial heterogeneity in lung cancer. Study summary: About 26 months after resection was the median timing of the follow-up PBMC samples, which were sequenced when available.

Via MiXCR, TCRdb re-called the 5' RACE reads, giving one row per CDR3 protein. The sample includes under 150,000 distinct CDR3 sequences, 10% to 13% of them seen just once. The time point: blood at routine non-recurrence follow-up after resection. TCRs were sequenced from unsorted whole RNA of tumor, nontumor lung or PBMC. Germline V CDR1 and CDR2: ENHRY, SYGVKD. The ends lost 6 bases at V and 2 bases at J; junction bases unmatched: 5. The CDR3 loop spans 16 amino acids. This receptor was obtained from a female donor with early-stage non-small cell lung cancer. This rearrangement joins TRBV10-3 to TRBJ2-3; 13 nucleotides align to TRBD2. This specimen was PBMCs, taken at follow-up. CDR3 DNA sequence: TGTGCCATCAGACCCGGACTAGCGGGAGACACAGATACGCAGTATTTT. Protein sequence: CAIRPGLAGDTDTQYF.